The 14 T cell receptor beta chains below all came from one sample that was sequenced in a study of cytomegalovirus exposure and HLA in healthy donors. PCR used 60 Vbeta primers and 13 Jbeta primers. Repertoires were generated with immunoSEQ multiplex PCR, while TCRdb's copy carries only in-frame clones and drops some. The sample carries roughly 150,000 clones, more than 75% recorded once. Sequenced sample: PBMCs. Receptors originate from a woman between 18 and 29 years old in good health and CMV-seronegative.

The chain joins TRBV9 to TRBJ1-2; D uncertain. Per germline, CDR1 SGDLS and CDR2 YYNGEE. The CDR3 covers 14 residues. V lost 6 bases and J 7 bases, leaving 19 bases between the germline ends. CDR3 residues: CASNSGPSPRGYTF. CDR3 sequence (DNA): TGTGCCAGCAATTCTGGGCCTTCCCCCCGTGGCTACACCTTC.

This chain joins TRBV27 and TRBJ2-3, with D tentatively TRBD1 (6 bases). Germline V gives CDR1 MNHEY, CDR2 SMNVEV (reference sequence). Trimming stripped 6 bases from V and 0 bases from J, with 19 bases between. The CDR3 is 17 amino acids. CDR3 in amino acids: CASRPEQGYSSTDTQYF. In nucleotides, the CDR3 is TGTGCCAGCAGACCCGAACAGGGATACTCTAGCACAGATACGCAGTATTTT.

The chain joins TRBV27 to TRBJ2-3, with D perhaps TRBD1 (7 bases). There are 22 residues in the CDR3. Per germline, CDR1 MNHEY and CDR2 SMNVEV (reference sequence). V was pared by 1 base and J by 2 bases, with 31 bases between. The CDR3 DNA reads TGTGCCAGCAGTTTATGGGGACAGATACCTAGGACCGAGCGGGCCGACACAGATACGCAGTATTTT. Its protein product is CASSLWGQIPRTERADTDTQYF.

The V gene is TRBV7-8, the J gene TRBJ2-3; 8 bases are shared with TRBD2. Trimming took 4 bases from V and 3 from J; bases not matched to a gene: 3. The CDR3 covers 14 residues. Germline V gives CDR1 SGHVS, CDR2 FQNEAQ. Here the CDR3 DNA reads TGTGCCAGCAGCTGGAGCGGGAGTACAGATACGCAGTATTTT. Protein sequence: CASSWSGSTDTQYF.

The chain has TRBV7-2 and TRBJ2-7; 10 positions agree with TRBD2. This CDR3 contains 15 residues. Germline V gene lookup returns CDR1 SGHTA and CDR2 FQGNSA. The V segment lost 5 bases and the J segment 0 bases; nucleotides outside the gene matches: 4. The CDR3 loop is CASSHTSGASYEQYF. In DNA, the CDR3 is TGTGCCAGCAGCCATACTAGCGGGGCCTCCTACGAGCAGTACTTC.

In its sample, this clone was seen a few times. The rearrangement joins TRBV6-1 to TRBJ1-5; D remains unclear. V was trimmed by 4 bases and J by 7 bases, leaving 11 bases between them. From germline, CDR1 is MNHNS and CDR2 SASEGT. The CDR3 totals 13 residues. The CDR3 is CASSVTKEQPQHF. The DNA for the CDR3 is TGTGCCAGCAGTGTTACCAAAGAGCAGCCCCAGCATTTT.

The count of this clone is one. The chain has TRBV7-3 and TRBJ1-1, with 9 nucleotides matching TRBD1. Germline loops: CDR1 SGHTA, CDR2 FQGTGA. J lost 3 bases, V lost 5 bases, and 4 bases had no gene match. This CDR3 contains 14 residues. The CDR3 spells CASSPTGGHTEAFF. The CDR3 bases are TGTGCCAGCAGCCCCACAGGGGGCCACACTGAAGCTTTCTTT.

This clone is a singleton in its sample. This chain uses TRBV5-5 with TRBJ2-1; 13 bases line up with TRBD2. Germline loops: CDR1 SGHKS, CDR2 YYEKEE (reference sequence). V was pared by 4 bases and J by 6 bases, with 4 bases of the junction left unmatched. CDR3 length equals 15 residues. CDR3 bases: TGTGCCAGCAGCATTACTAGCGGGAGGGCCAATGAGCAGTTCTTC. This codes for CASSITSGRANEQFF.

V gene TRBV4-3 combines with J gene TRBJ2-7, with 9 bases matching TRBD1. Germline V gene sequence: CDR1 LGHNA, CDR2 YSLEER. The V and J ends lost 0 bases and 1 base, in that order; junction bases with no gene match: 4. The CDR3 contains 16 residues. The CDR3 nucleotides read TGCGCCAGCAGCCAAGAGGACAGGGGCCCGTCCTACGAGCAGTACTTC. It codes for CASSQEDRGPSYEQYF.

The genes are TRBV6-5 and TRBJ2-7; possibly TRBD1 for D (6 bases). Germline CDR1 is MNHEY and CDR2 is SVGAGI. The CDR3 is 13 amino acids. Trimming stripped 6 bases from V and 2 bases from J, with 11 bases between. CDR3 loop: CASSPGVAYEQYF. In nucleotides, the CDR3 is TGTGCCAGCAGCCCAGGGGTAGCCTACGAGCAGTACTTC.

This sequence joins TRBV30 and TRBJ1-5, with D maybe TRBD1 (6 bases). Trimming took off 1 base at V and 0 bases at J, with 13 bases between the two ends. Germline lookup yields CDR1 GTSNPN and CDR2 SVGIG (reference sequence). This CDR3 spans 16 amino acids. The CDR3 sequence: CAWSASSRGSNQPQHF. CDR3 nucleotide sequence: TGTGCCTGGAGTGCAAGCTCCAGGGGTAGCAATCAGCCCCAGCATTTT.

The chain uses TRBV7-8 and TRBJ2-7; TRBD1 matches at 8 bases. Trimming cost V 1 base and J 5 bases; bases outside gene matches: 7. Germline lookup yields CDR1 SGHVS and CDR2 FQNEAQ. The CDR3 covers 15 residues. CDR3 region: CASSLDGQGYDEQYF. CDR3 nucleotides: TGTGCCAGCAGCTTAGATGGACAGGGTTACGACGAGCAGTACTTC. Variable domain in full (rest from reference TRBV7-8 and TRBJ2-7): GAGVSQSPRYKVAKRGQDVALRCDPISGHVSLFWYQQALGQGPEFLTYFQNEAQLDKSGLPSDRFFAERPEGSVSTLKIQRTQQEDSAVYLCASSLDGQGYDEQYFGPGTRLTVT.

V gene TRBV6-5 combines with J gene TRBJ1-4; the D gene is possibly TRBD1 (5 bases). Per germline, CDR1 MNHEY and CDR2 SVGAGI. V was pared by 6 bases and J by 6 bases, with 14 bases between. CDR3 length: 14 amino acids. DNA for the CDR3: TGTGCCAGCAGATCCCAGGGAGGTTATGAAAAACTGTTTTTT. Translation gives CASRSQGGYEKLFF.

This rearrangement joins TRBV6-5 to TRBJ2-2; a weak D match, TRBD1 (6 bases). The CDR3 has 15 amino acids. The germline V gene has CDR1 MNHEY and CDR2 SVGAGI. The V end lost 7 bases, the J end lost 4 bases, and 16 bases lay between the germline ends. CDR3 region: CASNLGIRGTGELFF. The CDR3 region has the DNA TGTGCCAGCAACCTCGGGATCAGGGGCACCGGGGAGCTGTTTTTT.